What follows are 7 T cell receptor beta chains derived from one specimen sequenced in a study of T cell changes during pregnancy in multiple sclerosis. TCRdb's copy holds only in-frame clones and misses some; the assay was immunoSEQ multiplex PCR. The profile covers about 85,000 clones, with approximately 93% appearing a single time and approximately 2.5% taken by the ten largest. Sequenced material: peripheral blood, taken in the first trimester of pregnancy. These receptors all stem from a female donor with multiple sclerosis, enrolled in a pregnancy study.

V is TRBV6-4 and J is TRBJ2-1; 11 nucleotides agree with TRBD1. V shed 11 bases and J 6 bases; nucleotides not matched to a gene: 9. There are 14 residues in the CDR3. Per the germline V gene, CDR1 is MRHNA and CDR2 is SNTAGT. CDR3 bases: TGTGCCTGCTCCGGGACAGGGGGGAGCAATGAGCAGTTCTTC. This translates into CACSGTGGSNEQFF.

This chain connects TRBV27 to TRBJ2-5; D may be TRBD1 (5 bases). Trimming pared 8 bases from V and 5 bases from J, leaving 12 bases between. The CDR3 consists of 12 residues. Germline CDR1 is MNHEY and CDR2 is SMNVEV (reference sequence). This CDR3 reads CASWTSGETQYF. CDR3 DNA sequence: TGTGCCAGCTGGACATCCGGGGAGACCCAGTACTTC.

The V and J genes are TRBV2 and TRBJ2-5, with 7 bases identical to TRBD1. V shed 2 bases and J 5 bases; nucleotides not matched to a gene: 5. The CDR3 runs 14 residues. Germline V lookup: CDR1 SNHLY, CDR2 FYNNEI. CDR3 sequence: CASSENDRVETQYF. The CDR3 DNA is TGTGCCAGCAGTGAAAATGACAGGGTTGAGACCCAGTACTTC.

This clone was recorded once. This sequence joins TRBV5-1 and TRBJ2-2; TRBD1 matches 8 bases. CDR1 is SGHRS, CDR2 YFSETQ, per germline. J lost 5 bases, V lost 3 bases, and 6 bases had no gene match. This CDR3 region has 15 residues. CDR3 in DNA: TGCGCCAGCAGCTATACAGGGGGTCGGACCGGGGAGCTGTTTTTT. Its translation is CASSYTGGRTGELFF.

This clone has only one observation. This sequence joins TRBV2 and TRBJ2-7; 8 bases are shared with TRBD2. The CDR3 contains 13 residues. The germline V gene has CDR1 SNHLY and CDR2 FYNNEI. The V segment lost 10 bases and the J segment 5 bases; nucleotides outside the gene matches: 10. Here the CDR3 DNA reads TGTGCCACGCGGGGACTAGTAGCGGACGAGCAGTACTTC. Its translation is CATRGLVADEQYF.

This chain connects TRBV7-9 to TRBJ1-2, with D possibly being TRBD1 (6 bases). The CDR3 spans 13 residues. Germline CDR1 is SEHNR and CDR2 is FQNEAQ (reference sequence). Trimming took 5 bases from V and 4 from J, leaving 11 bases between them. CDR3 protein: CASSRGGGYGYTF. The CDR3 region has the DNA TGTGCCAGCAGCCGAGGGGGGGGCTATGGCTACACCTTC.

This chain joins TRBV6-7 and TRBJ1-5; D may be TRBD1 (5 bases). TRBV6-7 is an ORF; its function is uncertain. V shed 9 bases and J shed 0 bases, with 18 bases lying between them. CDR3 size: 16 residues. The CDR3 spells CASFGPQGNSNQPQHF. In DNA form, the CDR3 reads TGTGCCAGTTTTGGCCCGCAGGGAAATAGCAATCAGCCCCAGCATTTT.